This T cell receptor beta chain emerged from a study of kidney transplant recipient with SARS-CoV-2 infection. TCRdb reprocessed the reads with MiXCR, giving one entry per CDR3 protein. The table lists roughly 230,000 distinct CDR3 sequences, 29% of them singletons. Germline lookup yields CDR1 SGDLS and CDR2 YYNGEE. CDR3 size: 19 residues. J lost 3 bases, V lost 3 bases, and 14 bases had no gene match. The sample holds many counts of this clonotype. The specimen was a blood sample, collected at baseline and between days 110 and 120 from a kidney transplant recipient. This TCR derives from a young adult male patient who had COVID-19 and was a kidney transplant recipient. A share of the T cells may be of graft donor origin. The chain couples TRBV9 to TRBJ2-2, with 10 bases lining up with TRBD1. CDR3 residues: CASSAPRDRGMTDTGELFF. The CDR3, as DNA: TGTGCCAGCAGCGCCCCTCGGGACAGGGGCATGACGGACACCGGGGAGCTGTTTTTT.